This T cell receptor (beta chain) emerged from a study of regulatory T cells in long-lasting Graves disease. This clonotype was seen only a few times. Germline values: CDR1 DFQATT, CDR2 SNEGSKA (reference sequence). The CDR3 extends over 16 amino acids. V shed 1 base and J shed 0 bases, with 13 bases lying between them. Specified time point: persistent/refractory GD, antithyroid drugs over 5 years with positive TRAb. Extracted RNA from PBMCs served as the source of the TCR library. Patients came through an endocrinology department, and that department was in Xi'an, China. In building TCR beta libraries, iRepertoire HTBI primers were used together with Arm-PCR of CDR3 regions. Per the original methods: Looking across samples, the authors found under 70 TRBV and some 13 TRBJ segments. MiXCR was run by TCRdb on the multiplex PCR reads, yielding one entry per CDR3 protein. TCRdb's processing, not the authors', yielded these V and J calls. The sample yields about 660,000 distinct CDR3 sequences, approximately 29% seen once.

The sequence was collected from a female donor with Graves disease. The starting material was peripheral blood mononuclear cells (PBMCs), obtained when the disease was refractory, from a patient treated with antithyroid drugs. This chain joins TRBV20-1 and TRBJ1-5; D remains ambiguous. In DNA, the CDR3 is TGCAGTGCTAGAGTTGGACTTCACCATAGCAATCAGCCCCAGCATTTT. Amino acid sequence: CSARVGLHHSNQPQHF.